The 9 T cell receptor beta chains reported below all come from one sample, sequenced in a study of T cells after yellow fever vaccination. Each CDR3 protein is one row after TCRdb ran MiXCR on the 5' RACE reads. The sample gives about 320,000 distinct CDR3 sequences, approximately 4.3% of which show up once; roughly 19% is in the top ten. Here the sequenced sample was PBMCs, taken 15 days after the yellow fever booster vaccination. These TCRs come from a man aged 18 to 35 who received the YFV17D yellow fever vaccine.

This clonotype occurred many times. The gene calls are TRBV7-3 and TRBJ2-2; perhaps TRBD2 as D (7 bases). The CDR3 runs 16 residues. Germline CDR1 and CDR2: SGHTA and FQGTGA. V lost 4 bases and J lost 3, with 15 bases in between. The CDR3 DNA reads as TGTGCCAGCAGCTCTCCTGGGGGGGGCGACACCGGGGAGCTGTTTTTT. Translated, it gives CASSSPGGGDTGELFF.

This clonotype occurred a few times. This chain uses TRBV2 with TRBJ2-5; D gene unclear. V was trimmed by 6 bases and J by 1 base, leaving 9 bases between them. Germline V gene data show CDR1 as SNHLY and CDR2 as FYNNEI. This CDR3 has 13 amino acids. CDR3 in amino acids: CASSGQIQETQYF. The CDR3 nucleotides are TGTGCCAGCAGCGGGCAGATCCAAGAGACCCAGTACTTC.

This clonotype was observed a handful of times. CDR3 in DNA: TGCAGTGCTAGGCTAAGCGGTGAGCAGTTCTTC. Protein sequence: CSARLSGEQFF. The V and J genes are TRBV20-1 and TRBJ2-1; the D gene is possibly TRBD2 (5 bases). The CDR3 sequence is 11 residues long. The germline gives CDR1 DFQATT, CDR2 SNEGSKA (reference sequence). The V gene lost 3 bases and the J gene lost 9 bases, with 9 bases spanning the gap.

The CDR3 DNA reads TGCGCCAGCAGCCAACTAGGACTGCGGGATGAGCAGTTCTTC. This gives the protein CASSQLGLRDEQFF. The rearrangement joins TRBV4-3 to TRBJ2-1, with a possible D match to TRBD2 (5 bases). V lost 2 bases and J 8 bases, leaving 13 bases between the germline ends. Germline values: CDR1 LGHNA, CDR2 YSLEER. CDR3 length: 14 amino acids.

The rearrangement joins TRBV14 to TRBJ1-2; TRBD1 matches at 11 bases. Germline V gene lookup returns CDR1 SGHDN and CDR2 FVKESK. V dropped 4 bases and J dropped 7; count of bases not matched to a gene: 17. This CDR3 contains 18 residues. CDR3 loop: CASSRTGTGGMGSSGYTF. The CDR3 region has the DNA TGTGCCAGCAGCCGTACCGGGACAGGGGGAATGGGTTCTAGTGGCTACACCTTC.

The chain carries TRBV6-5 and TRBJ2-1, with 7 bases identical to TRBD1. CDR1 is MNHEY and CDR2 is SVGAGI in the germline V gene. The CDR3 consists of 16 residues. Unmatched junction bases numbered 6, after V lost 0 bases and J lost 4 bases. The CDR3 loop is CASSYSIGDRYNEQFF. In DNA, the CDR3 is TGTGCCAGCAGTTACTCGATAGGGGACAGATACAATGAGCAGTTCTTC.

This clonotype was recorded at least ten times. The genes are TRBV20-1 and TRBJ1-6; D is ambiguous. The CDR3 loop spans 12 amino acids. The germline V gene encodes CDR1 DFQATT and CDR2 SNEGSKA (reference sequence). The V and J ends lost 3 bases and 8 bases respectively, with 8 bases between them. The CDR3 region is CSARADYSPLHF. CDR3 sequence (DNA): TGCAGTGCTAGGGCAGATTATTCACCCCTCCACTTT.

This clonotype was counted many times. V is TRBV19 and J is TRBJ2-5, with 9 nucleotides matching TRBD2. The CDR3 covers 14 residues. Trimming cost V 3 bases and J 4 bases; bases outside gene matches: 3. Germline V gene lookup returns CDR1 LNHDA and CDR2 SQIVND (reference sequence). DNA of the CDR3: TGTGCCAGTAGTATCCTAGCGGGGCTAGAGACCCAGTACTTC. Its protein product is CASSILAGLETQYF. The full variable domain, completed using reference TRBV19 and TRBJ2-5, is DGGITQSPKYLFRKEGQNVTLSCEQNLNHDAMYWYRQDPGQGLRLIYYSQIVNDFQKGDIAEGYSVSREKKESFPLTVTSAQKNPTAFYLCASSILAGLETQYFGPGTRLLVL.

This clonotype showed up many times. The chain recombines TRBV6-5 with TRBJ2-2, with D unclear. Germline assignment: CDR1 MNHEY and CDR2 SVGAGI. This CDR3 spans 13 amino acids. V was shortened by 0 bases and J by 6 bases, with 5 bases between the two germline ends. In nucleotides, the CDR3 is TGTGCCAGCAGTTACTCAGGATCCGGGGAGCTGTTTTTT. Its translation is CASSYSGSGELFF.